The clone carrying this T cell receptor (beta chain) appeared a single time. CDR1 is SGDLS and CDR2 is YYNGEE in the germline V gene. The CDR3 contains 15 residues. Trimming removed 0 bases at V and 3 bases at J, with 10 bases between. The data were taken from a study of blood T cell repertoires in COVID-19. The table came from immunoSEQ multiplex PCR; TCRdb's copy has only in-frame clones and leaves some out. Seen here are fewer than 200,000 clones, about 86% observed once, and the top ten hold just under 25%. The receptor comes from a woman in her thirties or forties in a cohort exposed to, infected with or recovered from COVID-19 (not recorded which). This rearrangement joins TRBV9 to TRBJ1-5; no clear D gene. Material for sequencing was PBMCs or T cells enriched from blood (not recorded which). The DNA of the CDR3 is TGTGCCAGCAGCGTAGAAGCGGGTCTCAATCAGCCCCAGCATTTT. Translation: CASSVEAGLNQPQHF.